Listed here are 10 T cell receptor beta chains from one sample, sequenced in a study of shared clonotypes between healthy human individuals. The table came from immunoSEQ multiplex PCR; TCRdb's copy has only in-frame clones and leaves some out. The table records more than 850,000 clones, about 80% of them present only once. Material: memory CD4+ T cells from PBMCs. Subset here: CD45RA-negative fraction. All receptors come from a man aged 18 to 29 in good health. Some clones in this sample may be carry-over from other donors' samples.

DNA of the CDR3: TGCAGCGTTTTTTTCCGTACCATTCAGTACTTC. Amino acid sequence: CSVFFRTIQYF. The genes are TRBV29-1 and TRBJ2-4; D remains ambiguous. This CDR3 comprises 11 residues. Germline CDR1 and CDR2: SQVTM and ANQGSEA. Trimming stripped 5 bases from V and 9 bases from J, with 11 bases between.

The rearrangement uses TRBV4-1 and TRBJ1-5; D uncertain. Trimming took off 0 bases at V and 0 bases at J, with 15 bases between the two ends. Germline CDR1 reads MGHRA; CDR2 reads YSYEKL. The CDR3 consists of 18 residues. The CDR3 spells CASSQDPSGSYSNQPQHF. The DNA for the CDR3 is TGCGCCAGCAGCCAAGATCCCTCGGGGAGCTATAGCAATCAGCCCCAGCATTTT.

The chain uses TRBV15 and TRBJ2-5; no firm D call. CDR1 is LNHNV, CDR2 YYDKDF, per germline (reference sequence). CDR3 length: 12 amino acids. With 2 bases removed from V and 2 bases from J, the gap between germline ends came to 3 bases. The CDR3 is CATSRLQETQYF. CDR3 bases: TGTGCCACCAGCAGATTACAAGAGACCCAGTACTTC.

As regards this clone: An end of the junction differs from the germline gene, which may be a read error. The rearrangement joins TRBV7-3 to TRBJ2-4; 13 positions match TRBD2. The CDR3 consists of 14 residues. Germline CDR1 and CDR2: SGHTA and FQGTGA. In DNA form, the CDR3 reads TGTGCCAGCAGCCCAGGGACTAGCGGGGACCACCTTGACTTC. It is translated as CASSPGTSGDHLDF.

V and J are TRBV18 and TRBJ1-2; D gene ambiguous. CDR3 length: 17 amino acids. The V gene lost 6 bases and the J gene lost 5 bases, with 25 bases spanning the gap. CDR1 is KGHSH and CDR2 is LQKENI in the germline V gene. The CDR3 sequence: CASSGSTAVRMGYGYTF. The CDR3 nucleotides read TGTGCCAGCTCGGGAAGCACCGCGGTCAGGATGGGTTATGGCTACACCTTC.

Comments on this clone: Other nucleotide sequences from this sample produce the same CDR3. The chain carries TRBV18 and TRBJ2-5, with D possibly being TRBD1 (5 bases). With 0 bases removed from V and 3 bases from J, the gap between germline ends came to 8 bases. The germline gives CDR1 KGHSH, CDR2 LQKENI. This CDR3 comprises 14 residues. CDR3 bases: TGTGCCAGCTCACCACCGGGGCAGAAAGAGACCCAGTACTTC. Translated: CASSPPGQKETQYF. Based on the CDR3 plus reference TRBV18 and TRBJ2-5, the full variable domain is NAGVMQNPRHLVRRRGQEARLRCSPMKGHSHVYWYRQLPEEGLKFMVYLQKENIIDESGMPKERFSAEFPKEGPSILRIQQVVRGDSAAYFCASSPPGQKETQYFGPGTRLLVL.

The chain employs TRBV6-6 and TRBJ2-5; D not resolved. Looked up from germline, CDR1 is MNHNY and CDR2 is SVGAGI (reference sequence). The CDR3 is made up of 14 amino acids. Between the trimmed V and J ends, which lost 2 bases and 5 bases, there was a span of 12 bases. CDR3: CASSYINPAETQYF. The CDR3 DNA sequence: TGTGCCAGCAGTTACATAAATCCGGCGGAGACCCAGTACTTC.

The chain's CDR3 is CASRDSSNQPQHF. The CDR3 region has the DNA TGTGCCAGTAGGGACTCTTCCAATCAGCCCCAGCATTTT. The V and J genes are TRBV19 and TRBJ1-5; no clear D. Looked up from germline, CDR1 is LNHDA and CDR2 is SQIVND (reference sequence). Trimming cost V 6 bases and J 3 bases, with 9 bases left between them. The CDR3 length is 13 residues.

The rearrangement joins TRBV7-7 to TRBJ2-5; D could derive from TRBD1 or TRBD2 (5 bases each). Germline V gene lookup returns CDR1 SSHAT and CDR2 FNYEAQ (reference sequence). V was shortened by 5 bases and J by 2 bases, with 18 bases between the two germline ends. The CDR3 runs to 16 residues. DNA for the CDR3: TGTGCCAGCAGCCTCCTCCGAGGGGCAGGACAAGAGACCCAGTACTTC. Translation: CASSLLRGAGQETQYF.

The chain combines TRBV5-1 with TRBJ2-1; D is unresolved. V was cut by 1 base and J by 7 bases, with 12 bases left in between. CDR1 is SGHRS, CDR2 YFSETQ, per germline. CDR3 length equals 14 residues. The CDR3 nucleotides read TGCGCCAGCAGCTTGTCAGTAGGGATGAATGAGCAGTTCTTC. This sequence encodes CASSLSVGMNEQFF.